This T cell receptor beta chain was captured by sequencing in a study of identical twins. The study, taken as a whole, reports: High-abundance cord blood beta clonotypes had fewer insertions; memory repertoires showed none.

The CDR3 loop spans 13 amino acids. Trimming pared 0 bases from V and 6 bases from J, leaving 9 bases between. Germline loops: CDR1 SGHRS, CDR2 YFSETQ. A universal primer binding site was introduced by template switching. The final cDNA contained unique molecular identifiers. A single record per CDR3 protein comes from TCRdb applying MiXCR to the 5' RACE reads. Found here are 300,000 to 400,000 distinct CDR3 sequences, 7% to 9.5% of them singletons; the top ten hold more than 8%. This clonotype showed up many times. What it recognizes is unknown. What was sequenced was naive T cells sorted from blood. This TCR was recovered from a woman aged 45-65 years in good health. J is TRBJ1-2 and V is TRBV5-1; D may be TRBD1 (5 bases). DNA of the CDR3: TGCGCCAGCAGCTTGGGGATGGGGGATGGCTACACCTTC. Encoded protein: CASSLGMGDGYTF.